One and the same sample provided the 31 T cell receptor beta chains below, sequenced in a study of T cell repertoires in cytomegalovirus infection. TCRdb independently ran MiXCR on the reads; one entry per CDR3 protein. The table shows around 310,000 distinct CDR3 sequences, with about a sixth occurring only once. The specimen sequenced was PBMCs. These receptors were collected from a human donor in good health (CMV status not recorded). Some clones in this sample may be carry-over from other donors' samples.

This clonotype was counted a few times. The chain is built from TRBV6-6 and TRBJ1-1; 7 bases are shared with TRBD1. The CDR3 is 12 amino acids. The J segment lost 8 bases and the V segment lost 6 bases, leaving 6 bases of the junction unmatched. Germline CDR1 is MNHNY and CDR2 is SVGAGI (reference sequence). CDR3 coding DNA: TGTGCCAGCAGAGTGCCGGGACAGGAAGCTTTCTTT. It yields the protein CASRVPGQEAFF.

This clonotype was observed at least ten times. The genes are TRBV12-3 or TRBV12-4 and TRBJ1-1, with 9 bases that match TRBD1. This CDR3 has 13 residues. The trim removed 9 bases at V and 3 bases at J, leaving 5 bases unmatched. CDR3 coding DNA: TGTGCCAGTACAGGGGGCTGGGACACTGAAGCTTTCTTT. Translating it yields CASTGGWDTEAFF.

The table lists this clonotype with many counts. The chain uses TRBV28 and TRBJ1-6, with 7 bases fitting TRBD1. The CDR3 totals 15 residues. From germline, CDR1 is MDHEN and CDR2 SYDVKM. The V and J ends lost 4 bases and 0 bases, in that order; junction bases with no gene match: 0. The CDR3 region has the DNA TGTGCCAGCAGTTGGGACAGCTCCTATAATTCACCCCTCCACTTT. The encoded protein is CASSWDSSYNSPLHF.

V usage is TRBV28 and J usage is TRBJ1-2; maybe TRBD1 (5 bases). Germline CDR1 MDHEN, CDR2 SYDVKM. The length of the CDR3 is 13 residues. With 8 bases removed from V and 0 bases from J, the gap between germline ends came to 10 bases. DNA of the CDR3: TGTGCCAGCTCCGGGACCCCTAACTATGGCTACACCTTC. Its translation is CASSGTPNYGYTF.

The sample holds many counts of this clonotype. J is TRBJ1-1 and V is TRBV7-2, with TRBD1 as a possible D gene (5 bases). With 4 bases removed from V and 1 base from J, the gap between germline ends came to 10 bases. Germline CDR1 reads SGHTA; CDR2 reads FQGNSA. This CDR3 has 14 residues. The CDR3 region is CASSSMGGNTEAFF. The DNA for the CDR3 is TGTGCCAGCAGCTCGATGGGGGGGAACACTGAAGCTTTCTTT.

The chain uses TRBV6-2 or TRBV6-3 and TRBJ1-5, with 8 nucleotides matching TRBD1. The CDR3 length is 15 residues. Germline loops: CDR1 MNHEY, CDR2 SVGEGT. With V trimmed by 6 bases and J by 0 bases, 4 bases remained unmatched. CDR3 DNA sequence: TGTGCCAGCAGAACCGGGACAGGTAGCAATCAGCCCCAGCATTTT. Translation gives CASRTGTGSNQPQHF.

The chain uses TRBV24-1 and TRBJ1-2, with D possibly being TRBD1 (5 bases). Germline V lookup: CDR1 KGHDR, CDR2 SFDVKD. The CDR3 totals 13 residues. The germline V and J ends were trimmed by 2 bases and 5 bases, with 8 bases remaining between them. The CDR3 here is CATSDSRGYGYTF. The CDR3 coding sequence is TGTGCCACCAGTGATTCAAGGGGATATGGCTACACCTTC.

J is TRBJ1-1 and V is TRBV12-3 or TRBV12-4; TRBD1 might be the D (6 bases). Trimming shortened V by 6 bases and J by 1 base, and 9 bases separated the two germline ends. The CDR3 consists of 13 residues. The CDR3 coding sequence is TGTGCCAGCAGCGGACAGCGGAACACTGAAGCTTTCTTT. As protein: CASSGQRNTEAFF.

This clonotype was seen more than once but under ten times. The chain couples TRBV2 to TRBJ1-3; the D is unclear. Trimming removed 10 bases at V and 4 bases at J, with 14 bases between. Germline values: CDR1 SNHLY, CDR2 FYNNEI. The CDR3 is 13 residues long. CDR3 nucleotide sequence: TGTGCCACCCCGGGTGTAGAGGGAAACACCATATATTTT. This encodes CATPGVEGNTIYF.

This clonotype was counted at least ten times. The chain links TRBV27 to TRBJ1-2, with D perhaps matching TRBD1 (5 bases). This CDR3 is 13 amino acids long. Trimming took off 8 bases at V and 4 bases at J, with 14 bases between the two ends. From germline, CDR1 is MNHEY and CDR2 SMNVEV (reference sequence). This chain's CDR3 is CASSPARAYGYTF. The CDR3 DNA reads as TGTGCCAGCTCCCCCGCCAGGGCCTATGGCTACACCTTC.

The chain is built from TRBV6-2 or TRBV6-3 and TRBJ2-1; 7 nucleotides match TRBD1. CDR1 MNHEY and CDR2 SVGEGT come from the germline V gene. The J segment lost 9 bases and the V segment lost 2 bases, leaving 4 bases of the junction unmatched. The CDR3 covers 13 residues. CDR3 nucleotide sequence: TGTGCCAGCAGTTACAACAGGGGCGCTGAGCAGTTCTTC. This translates into CASSYNRGAEQFF.

This clonotype was found a few times. The chain has TRBV5-4 and TRBJ1-1; D uncertain. Trimming removed 6 bases from V and 7 bases from J, with 16 bases in between. Germline V CDR1 and CDR2: SGHNT, YYREEE (reference sequence). This CDR3 contains 13 residues. CDR3 nucleotides: TGTGCCAGCACCCTCACGGGGATGGATGAAGCTTTCTTT. Protein: CASTLTGMDEAFF.

This clonotype was seen a few times. This chain uses TRBV10-3 with TRBJ2-3; D remains unclear. Germline assignment: CDR1 ENHRY and CDR2 SYGVKD. V lost 6 bases and J 5 bases, leaving 6 bases between the germline ends. The CDR3 is 11 amino acids. CDR3 bases: TGTGCCATCAGCGATCGAGATACGCAGTATTTT. This codes for CAISDRDTQYF.

The sample holds a few counts of this clonotype. This chain uses TRBV12-3 or TRBV12-4 with TRBJ1-4; 7 bases fit TRBD1. The J segment lost 8 bases and the V segment lost 5 bases, leaving 8 bases of the junction unmatched. This CDR3 region has 14 residues. The CDR3 nucleotides read TGTGCCAGCAGTCACAGGGGCTCCCGAGAAAAACTGTTTTTT. Amino acids: CASSHRGSREKLFF.

The chain joins TRBV9 to TRBJ1-2, with D possibly TRBD1 on 5 matching bases. V lost 0 bases and J 4 bases, leaving 13 bases between the germline ends. CDR3 length: 15 residues. Looked up from germline, CDR1 is SGDLS and CDR2 is YYNGEE. The CDR3 loop reads CASSVVPGLGYGYTF. CDR3 coding DNA: TGTGCCAGCAGCGTAGTCCCAGGGCTGGGCTATGGCTACACCTTC.

The rearrangement joins TRBV24-1 to TRBJ2-1; TRBD2 might be the D (5 bases). Germline V gene lookup returns CDR1 KGHDR and CDR2 SFDVKD. This CDR3 region has 13 residues. V was trimmed by 3 bases and J by 7 bases, leaving 9 bases between them. In DNA form, the CDR3 reads TGTGCCACCAGTGATGGTCGGGAAAATGAGCAGTTCTTC. This encodes CATSDGRENEQFF.

The CDR3 DNA reads TGTGCCACCAGTGATTTGGGGCTCACCGGGGAGCTGTTTTTT. This sequence encodes CATSDLGLTGELFF. J is TRBJ2-2 and V is TRBV24-1, with D unresolved. The CDR3 is 14 amino acids. Germline V gene lookup returns CDR1 KGHDR and CDR2 SFDVKD. Trimming shortened V by 0 bases and J by 4 bases, and 5 bases separated the two germline ends.

The chain links TRBV3-1 to TRBJ2-7; D tentatively reads TRBD1 or TRBD2 (6 bases each). The CDR3 extends over 13 amino acids. Germline-derived CDR1 and CDR2 are LGHDT and YNNKEL (reference sequence). V lost 5 bases to trimming and J lost 5 bases, with 13 bases between them. The CDR3 loop is CASSLEGGHEQYF. CDR3 coding DNA: TGTGCCAGCAGCTTAGAGGGGGGCCACGAGCAGTACTTC.

The chain recombines TRBV12-3 or TRBV12-4 with TRBJ2-3, with a tentative D call TRBD1 (6 bases). This CDR3 spans 13 amino acids. V was cut by 5 bases and J by 6 bases, with 12 bases left in between. The CDR3 spells CASSMTGPDTQYF. In DNA form, the CDR3 reads TGTGCCAGCAGTATGACAGGACCCGATACGCAGTATTTT.

This sequence joins TRBV4-1 and TRBJ1-1; D not resolved. The V gene lost 3 bases and the J gene lost 1 base, with 12 bases spanning the gap. CDR1 is MGHRA, CDR2 YSYEKL, per germline. CDR3 length: 15 residues. The CDR3 protein is CASSQDAVSNTEAFF. CDR3 nucleotides: TGCGCCAGCAGCCAGGATGCCGTATCGAACACTGAAGCTTTCTTT.

Many counts were recorded for this clonotype. The chain uses TRBV7-2 and TRBJ1-5, with unresolved D. Trimming removed 5 bases from V and 1 base from J, with 12 bases in between. The CDR3 runs to 15 residues. Germline CDR1 is SGHTA and CDR2 is FQGNSA. The CDR3 sequence is CASSPPGGSNQPQHF. Here the CDR3 DNA reads TGTGCCAGCAGCCCTCCGGGTGGGAGCAATCAGCCCCAGCATTTT.

The V call is TRBV2, the J call TRBJ2-2; no clear D. Germline CDR1 reads SNHLY; CDR2 reads FYNNEI. V lost 5 bases, J lost 7 bases, and 14 bases lay in between. This CDR3 contains 14 residues. CDR3 bases: TGTGCCAGCAGTTACGCAGGACGCGGCGGGGAGCTGTTTTTT. Translated, it gives CASSYAGRGGELFF.

In its sample, this clonotype was seen a few times. The chain recombines TRBV28 with TRBJ2-5; TRBD1 matches 7 bases. V was clipped by 4 bases and J by 3 bases; unmatched bases: 8. Germline CDR1 and CDR2: MDHEN and SYDVKM. The CDR3 is 15 amino acids. The CDR3 coding sequence is TGTGCCAGCAGTTCAGACAGGGTGGGGGAAGAGACCCAGTACTTC. Translation: CASSSDRVGEETQYF.

The chain is built from TRBV6-6 and TRBJ1-5, with 12 nucleotides matching TRBD1. The CDR3 is 15 residues long. CDR1 and CDR2 (germline): MNHNY, SVGAGI (reference sequence). V was pared by 2 bases and J by 10 bases, with 6 bases of the junction left unmatched. The CDR3 region has the DNA TGTGCCAGCAGTTACGGGACAGGGGGCGCGGGCCCCCAGCATTTT. This codes for CASSYGTGGAGPQHF.

The table lists this clonotype with a few counts. This rearrangement joins TRBV20-1 to TRBJ1-5; 7 nucleotides agree with TRBD1. V lost 0 bases, J lost 1 base, and 3 bases stayed unmatched. Per germline, CDR1 DFQATT and CDR2 SNEGSKA (reference sequence). The CDR3 length is 15 residues. The CDR3 DNA follows: TGCAGTGCTAGAGATACAGGGGTGAGCAATCAGCCCCAGCATTTT. This sequence encodes CSARDTGVSNQPQHF.

The genes are TRBV7-9 and TRBJ2-1, with D tentatively TRBD1 (6 bases). This CDR3 spans 15 amino acids. CDR1 and CDR2 from the germline V gene are SEHNR and FQNEAQ (reference sequence). Trimming took 4 bases from V and 6 from J, leaving 16 bases between them. The CDR3 protein is CASSSGQLRVNEQFF. The CDR3 bases are TGTGCCAGCAGCTCCGGACAGCTAAGGGTCAATGAGCAGTTCTTC.

This clonotype was observed a few times. The chain employs TRBV20-1 and TRBJ1-5; D ambiguous. Germline V gene lookup returns CDR1 DFQATT and CDR2 SNEGSKA (reference sequence). Trimming removed 1 base from V and 0 bases from J, with 10 bases in between. The CDR3 extends over 15 amino acids. CDR3 DNA sequence: TGCAGTGCTAGAGTCCAGCCTTATAGCAATCAGCCCCAGCATTTT. Its translation is CSARVQPYSNQPQHF.

The CDR3 protein is CASSTGTGWSMGTEAFF. DNA of the CDR3: TGTGCCAGCAGCACCGGGACAGGGTGGTCAATGGGGACTGAAGCTTTCTTT. The chain recombines TRBV2 with TRBJ1-1, with 9 bases identical to TRBD1. The ends lost 6 bases at V and 5 bases at J; junction bases unmatched: 16. Germline V gives CDR1 SNHLY, CDR2 FYNNEI. This CDR3 comprises 17 residues.

The gene calls are TRBV11-2 and TRBJ1-1; D gene ambiguous. Trimming took 1 base from V and 1 from J, leaving 10 bases between them. The CDR3 runs 15 residues. CDR1 SGHAT and CDR2 FQNNGV come from the germline V gene. CDR3 region: CASSLGLQTNTEAFF. The CDR3 nucleotides read TGTGCCAGCAGCTTAGGTTTGCAGACGAACACTGAAGCTTTCTTT.

The CDR3 region is CASSSQADYGYTF. The CDR3 DNA is TGTGCCAGCAGCTCACAGGCGGATTATGGCTACACCTTC. The chain employs TRBV13 and TRBJ1-2, with D possibly TRBD1 on 5 matching bases. The CDR3 is 13 residues long. V lost 4 bases and J 5 bases, leaving 11 bases between the germline ends. Germline-derived CDR1 and CDR2 are PRHDT and FYEKMQ (reference sequence).

This clonotype has only a few counts. The chain combines TRBV29-1 with TRBJ1-2; the D is unclear. CDR1 is SQVTM and CDR2 is ANQGSEA in the germline V gene. This CDR3 is built from 12 residues. V was cut by 4 bases and J by 7 bases, with 13 bases left in between. The CDR3 spells CSVGVVGLGYTF. The CDR3 DNA is TGCAGCGTTGGAGTGGTAGGGCTTGGCTACACCTTC.